This TCR beta chain appears in the sequencing data of a study of regulatory T cells in long-lasting Graves disease. Notes on the study in general: Patients with persistent disease showed a bias toward TRBV28, TRBJ1-2 and TRBJ2-5. Newly diagnosed patients had higher TCR diversity than persistent Graves' patients did.

This clonotype was detected ten times or more. Its antigen is not known. The authors built TCR beta libraries using iRepertoire HTBI primers and Arm-PCR of CDR3 regions. TCRdb re-called the multiplex PCR reads with MiXCR, one entry per CDR3 protein. The data contain hundreds of thousands of distinct CDR3 sequences, less than 20% of them singletons. The CDR3 consists of 16 residues. V lost 5 bases to trimming and J lost 4 bases, with 23 bases between them. CDR1 is SQVTM, CDR2 ANQGSEA, per germline. Time point specified: newly diagnosed GD, antithyroid drugs for less than 3 months. After RNA was extracted from PBMCs, the TCR library was made from it. The data were also submitted as part of a second study, on T cells in Graves' hyperthyroidism and ophthalmopathy.

The source was peripheral blood mononuclear cells (PBMCs), collected at new diagnosis, from a patient treated with antithyroid drugs. The sequence was collected from a young woman with Graves disease. The chain employs TRBV29-1 and TRBJ1-1, with a possible D match to TRBD1 (5 bases). CDR3 sequence (DNA): TGCAGCGTTTGGTGGGGAATGCAGGCCGGGGGCACTGAAGCTTTCTTT. It codes for CSVWWGMQAGGTEAFF.